This TCR beta chain was captured in a study of T cells expressing NK-cell markers. To note about this clonotype: Its antigen is as yet unknown.

The CDR3 sequence is 14 residues long. The V gene's germline CDR1 is MGHDK and CDR2 SYGVNS. Study results and caveats: The contribution of dominant NKG2C+ clonotypes to CD8+ T cells in a handful of donors was roughly 1.0-8%.

TCRdb reprocessed the 5' RACE reads; each CDR3 protein has one entry and no DNA is given. The repertoire table contains fewer than 550,000 distinct CDR3 sequences. The source is a woman between 50 and 59 years old in good health. The gene calls are TRBV25-1 and TRBJ1-5. The sample consisted of blood T cells: a sorted CD56 or NKG2C T cell subset, CD4+ or CD8+ T cells, or bulk PBMC T cells (not recorded which). CDR3 sequence reads: CASSEWGENQPQHF.